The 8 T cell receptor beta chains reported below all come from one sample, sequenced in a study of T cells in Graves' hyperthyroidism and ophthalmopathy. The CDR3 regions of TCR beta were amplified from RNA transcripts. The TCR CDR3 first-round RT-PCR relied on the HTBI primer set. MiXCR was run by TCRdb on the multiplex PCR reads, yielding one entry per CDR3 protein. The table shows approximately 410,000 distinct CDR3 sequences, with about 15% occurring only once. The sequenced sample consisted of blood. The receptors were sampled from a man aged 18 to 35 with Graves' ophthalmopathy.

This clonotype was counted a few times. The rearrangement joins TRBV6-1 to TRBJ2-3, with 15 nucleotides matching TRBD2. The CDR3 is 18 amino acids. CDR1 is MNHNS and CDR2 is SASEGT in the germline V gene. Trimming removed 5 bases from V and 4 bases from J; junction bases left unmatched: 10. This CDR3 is CASSTFRTSGRGADTQYF. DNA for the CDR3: TGTGCCAGCAGTACCTTCCGGACTAGCGGGAGGGGAGCAGATACGCAGTATTTT.

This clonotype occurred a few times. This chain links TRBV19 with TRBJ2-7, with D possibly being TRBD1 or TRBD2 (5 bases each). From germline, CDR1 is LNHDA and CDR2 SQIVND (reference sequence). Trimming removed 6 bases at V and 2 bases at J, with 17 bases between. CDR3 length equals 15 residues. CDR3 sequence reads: CASRNLRDGPYEQYF. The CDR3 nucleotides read TGTGCCAGTAGAAACCTCCGGGACGGCCCCTACGAGCAGTACTTC.

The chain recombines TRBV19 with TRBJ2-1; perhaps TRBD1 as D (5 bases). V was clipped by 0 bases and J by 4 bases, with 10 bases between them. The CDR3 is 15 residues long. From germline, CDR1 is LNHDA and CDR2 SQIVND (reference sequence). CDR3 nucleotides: TGTGCCAGTAGTATAGACAGGGAAGCTTACAATGAGCAGTTCTTC. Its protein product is CASSIDREAYNEQFF.

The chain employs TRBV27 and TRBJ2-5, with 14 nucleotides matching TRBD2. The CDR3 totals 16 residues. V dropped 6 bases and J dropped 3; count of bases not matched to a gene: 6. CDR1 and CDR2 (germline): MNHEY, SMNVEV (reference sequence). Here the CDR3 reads CASSFPTSGGEETQYF. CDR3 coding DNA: TGTGCCAGCAGCTTCCCGACTAGCGGGGGGGAAGAGACCCAGTACTTC.

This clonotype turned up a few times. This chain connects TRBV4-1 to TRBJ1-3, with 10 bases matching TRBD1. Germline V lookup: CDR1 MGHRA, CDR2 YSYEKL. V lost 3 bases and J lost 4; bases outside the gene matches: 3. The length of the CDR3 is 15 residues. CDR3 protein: CASSQGQGTGNTIYF. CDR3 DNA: TGCGCCAGCAGCCAGGGACAGGGGACAGGAAACACCATATATTTT.

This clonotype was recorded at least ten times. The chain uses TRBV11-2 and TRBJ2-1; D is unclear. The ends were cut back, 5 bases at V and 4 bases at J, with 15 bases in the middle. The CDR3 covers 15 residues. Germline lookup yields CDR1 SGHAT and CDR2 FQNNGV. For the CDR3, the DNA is TGTGCCAGCAGCAACAAGCCGCTGAATTACAATGAGCAGTTCTTC. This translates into CASSNKPLNYNEQFF. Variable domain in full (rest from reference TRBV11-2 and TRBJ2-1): EAGVAQSPRYKIIEKRQSVAFWCNPISGHATLYWYQQILGQGPKLLIQFQNNGVVDDSQLPKDRFSAERLKGVDSTLKIQPAKLEDSAVYLCASSNKPLNYNEQFFGPGTRLTVL.

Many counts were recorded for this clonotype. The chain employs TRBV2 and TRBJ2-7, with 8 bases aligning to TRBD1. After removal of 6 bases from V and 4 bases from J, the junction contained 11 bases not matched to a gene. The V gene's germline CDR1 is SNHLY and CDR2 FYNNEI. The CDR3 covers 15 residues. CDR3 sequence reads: CASSESPGGSYEQYF. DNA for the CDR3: TGTGCCAGCAGCGAGAGTCCAGGGGGCTCGTACGAGCAGTACTTC.

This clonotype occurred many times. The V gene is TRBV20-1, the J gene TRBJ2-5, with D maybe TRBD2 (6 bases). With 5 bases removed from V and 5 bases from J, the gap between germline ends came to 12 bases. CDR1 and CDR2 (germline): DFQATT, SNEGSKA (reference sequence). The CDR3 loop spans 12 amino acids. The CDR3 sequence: CSAQTSVETQYF. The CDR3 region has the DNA TGCAGTGCTCAGACTAGTGTGGAGACCCAGTACTTC.